This TCR beta chain was identified during a study of shared clonotypes between healthy human individuals. This table comes from immunoSEQ multiplex PCR, and its TCRdb copy is limited to in-frame clones, with some not included. The table lists about 1 million clones, about 70% of them singletons, with roughly 1.5% in the top ten. The CDR3 consists of 15 residues. The V and J ends lost 1 base and 5 bases respectively, with 12 bases between them. Germline assignment: CDR1 MGHRA and CDR2 YSYEKL. Material: memory CD4+ T cells sorted from blood. Subset: CD45RA-negative fraction. This rearrangement joins TRBV4-1 to TRBJ2-1; TRBD1 might be the D (5 bases). The sequence was obtained from a man between 18 and 29 years old in good health. The CDR3 is CASSQGHLGDNEQFF. In DNA, the CDR3 is TGCGCCAGCAGCCAAGGTCACCTAGGGGACAATGAGCAGTTCTTC.